What follows are 26 T cell receptor beta chains derived from one specimen sequenced in a study of memory CD4+ T cells and cytomegalovirus serostatus. TCRdb keeps only in-frame clones here, not all; method: immunoSEQ multiplex PCR. The sample has around 32,000 clones; around 76% are singletons. Single viable CD3+CD4+CD8-CD45RO+ cells were sorted as the memory CD4+ T cells. The sequenced sample consisted of memory CD4+ T cells from blood. All receptors come from an adult in good health and CMV-seronegative. Some clones in this sample may be carry-over from other donors' samples.

The chain employs TRBV27 and TRBJ1-1; D gene uncertain. Germline V gene sequence: CDR1 MNHEY, CDR2 SMNVEV (reference sequence). The CDR3 totals 13 residues. Trimming stripped 8 bases from V and 1 base from J, with 11 bases between. DNA of the CDR3: TGTGCCAGCGGCCTATACAAGAACACTGAAGCTTTCTTT. It encodes CASGLYKNTEAFF.

The J gene is TRBJ2-5, the V gene TRBV10-3, with 9 bases matching TRBD2. V lost 6 bases, J lost 2 bases, and 7 bases stayed unmatched. This CDR3 region has 15 residues. Germline V lookup: CDR1 ENHRY, CDR2 SYGVKD. CDR3 DNA: TGTGCCATCAGAAATAGCGGGGGCGATCAAGAGACCCAGTACTTC. It is translated as CAIRNSGGDQETQYF.

This chain joins TRBV30 and TRBJ1-1; D gene ambiguous. The CDR3 runs to 12 residues. Germline lookup yields CDR1 GTSNPN and CDR2 SVGIG (reference sequence). V lost 2 bases and J 8 bases, leaving 12 bases between the germline ends. The chain's CDR3 is CAWSQVGLEAFF. The CDR3 DNA reads as TGTGCCTGGAGTCAGGTTGGCCTCGAAGCTTTCTTT.

CDR3 protein: CASSFRSGATDTQYF. As DNA, the CDR3 is TGTGCCAGCAGCTTTCGGTCCGGGGCCACAGATACGCAGTATTTT. This chain connects TRBV7-9 to TRBJ2-3; D could derive from TRBD1 or TRBD2 (5 bases each). Trimming removed 3 bases at V and 2 bases at J, with 12 bases between. This CDR3 contains 15 residues. CDR1 and CDR2 (germline): SEHNR, FQNEAQ (reference sequence).

The rearrangement links TRBV10-3 to TRBJ2-7, with 8 bases fitting TRBD1. J lost 5 bases, V lost 2 bases, and 8 bases had no gene match. The germline CDR1 and CDR2 sequences are ENHRY and SYGVKD. The CDR3 sequence is 15 residues long. DNA for the CDR3: TGTGCCATCAGTGAGCCTGGACAGGGTGACAACGAGCAGTACTTC. Its translation is CAISEPGQGDNEQYF.

The chain couples TRBV5-1 to TRBJ1-1; D unclear. The ends were cut back, 5 bases at V and 1 base at J, with 18 bases in the middle. The CDR3 spans 16 residues. From germline, CDR1 is SGHRS and CDR2 YFSETQ. The chain's CDR3 is CASSFSATRGNTEAFF. In DNA form, the CDR3 reads TGCGCCAGCAGTTTCAGTGCGACCAGAGGGAACACTGAAGCTTTCTTT. The complete variable domain, with remaining parts taken from reference TRBV5-1 and TRBJ1-1, reads KAGVTQTPRYLIKTRGQQVTLSCSPISGHRSVSWYQQTPGQGLQFLFEYFSETQRNKGNFPGRFSGRQFSNSRSEMNVSTLELGDSALYLCASSFSATRGNTEAFFGQGTRLTVV.

This clone was seen more than once but under ten times. The chain is built from TRBV9 and TRBJ1-2, with D perhaps TRBD1 (6 bases). CDR1 SGDLS and CDR2 YYNGEE come from the germline V gene. V was trimmed by 7 bases and J by 3 bases, leaving 16 bases between them. CDR3 size: 14 residues. The DNA for the CDR3 is TGTGCCAGCTCAGGGGAATCAGGGGACTATGGCTACACCTTC. Translated, it gives CASSGESGDYGYTF.

The chain uses TRBV10-3 and TRBJ2-2, with 8 bases fitting TRBD1. The junction had 7 bases not matched to a gene; V was cut back by 2 bases and J by 5 bases. The CDR3 covers 16 residues. Looked up from germline, CDR1 is ENHRY and CDR2 is SYGVKD. DNA of the CDR3: TGTGCCATCAGTGAGCCCGGACAGGGACTTACCGGGGAGCTGTTTTTT. As protein: CAISEPGQGLTGELFF.

This chain uses TRBV2 with TRBJ2-3, with TRBD2 matching over 15 bases. This CDR3 has 21 amino acids. The germline CDR1 and CDR2 sequences are SNHLY and FYNNEI. With V trimmed by 5 bases and J by 4 bases, 19 bases remained unmatched. CDR3 sequence (DNA): TGTGCCAGCAGTCGCGGACCCCGGACTAGCGGGGGGGCCGTCTCCCCAGATACGCAGTATTTT. Translating gives CASSRGPRTSGGAVSPDTQYF.

This clone was seen a few times. V and J are TRBV29-1 and TRBJ1-1; unclear D gene. Germline CDR1 SQVTM, CDR2 ANQGSEA. The CDR3 spans 13 residues. Trimming took off 0 bases at V and 1 base at J, with 6 bases between the two ends. The CDR3 sequence is CSVEEQQNTEAFF. In nucleotides, the CDR3 is TGCAGCGTTGAAGAGCAGCAGAACACTGAAGCTTTCTTT.

This chain links TRBV2 with TRBJ1-5; D remains ambiguous. This CDR3 contains 14 residues. V was shortened by 1 base and J by 0 bases, with 4 bases between the two germline ends. Germline values: CDR1 SNHLY, CDR2 FYNNEI. The CDR3 spells CASSEVDSNQPQHF. The DNA for the CDR3 is TGTGCCAGCAGTGAAGTTGATAGCAATCAGCCCCAGCATTTT. Full variable domain (remainder filled in from reference TRBV2 and TRBJ1-5): EPEVTQTPSHQVTQMGQEVILRCVPISNHLYFYWYRQILGQKVEFLVSFYNNEISEKSEIFDDQFSVERPDGSNFTLKIRSTKLEDSAMYFCASSEVDSNQPQHFGDGTRLSIL.

A few counts support this clone. The chain couples TRBV6-6 to TRBJ2-2; 10 bases are shared with TRBD2. CDR3 size: 14 residues. Trimming took 8 bases from V and 8 from J; bases not matched to a gene: 8. In germline, CDR1 is MNHNY, CDR2 SVGAGI (reference sequence). As DNA, the CDR3 is TGTGCCAGCGCCAGCGGGGGGGCACCAGGGGAGCTGTTTTTT. Its translation is CASASGGAPGELFF.

The chain has TRBV5-1 and TRBJ2-5, with TRBD2 identical over 9 bases. The CDR3 runs to 16 residues. Germline trimming cut 1 base from V and 5 bases from J; bases unmatched to any gene: 9. Germline V gene sequence: CDR1 SGHRS, CDR2 YFSETQ. CDR3 in DNA: TGCGCCAGCAGCTTGCAAGGGCGGGGGGGCGTGGAGACCCAGTACTTC. As protein: CASSLQGRGGVETQYF.

In its sample, this clone was seen a few times. The chain joins TRBV19 to TRBJ1-1, with a weak D call TRBD1 (6 bases). The CDR3 contains 13 residues. Trimming took 5 bases from V and 7 from J, leaving 14 bases between them. Germline V gene lookup returns CDR1 LNHDA and CDR2 SQIVND (reference sequence). The CDR3: CASSVTGTDEAFF. The DNA of the CDR3 is TGTGCCAGTAGTGTGACAGGAACAGATGAAGCTTTCTTT.

The J gene is TRBJ1-4, the V gene TRBV14; perhaps TRBD1 as D (6 bases). The germline CDR1 and CDR2 sequences are SGHDN and FVKESK. The CDR3 sequence is 19 residues long. The V gene lost 6 bases and the J gene lost 0 bases, with 23 bases spanning the gap. This chain's CDR3 is CASRPRQFGQTATNEKLFF. The DNA for the CDR3 is TGTGCCAGCAGGCCGCGACAATTCGGACAGACAGCAACTAATGAAAAACTGTTTTTT.

The chain has TRBV7-2 and TRBJ2-7; tentatively, D is TRBD2 (6 bases). The CDR3 is 16 amino acids. The germline V and J ends were trimmed by 3 bases and 0 bases, with 15 bases remaining between them. The germline gives CDR1 SGHTA, CDR2 FQGNSA. CDR3 in amino acids: CASSFAAGQSSYEQYF. Written as DNA, the CDR3 is TGTGCCAGCAGCTTTGCAGCGGGCCAGAGCTCCTACGAGCAGTACTTC.

The chain recombines TRBV2 with TRBJ1-3, with D hard to call. Germline lookup yields CDR1 SNHLY and CDR2 FYNNEI. V shed 2 bases and J shed 4 bases, with 9 bases lying between them. This CDR3 region has 14 residues. This CDR3 is CASSEWARGNTIYF. For the CDR3, the DNA is TGTGCCAGCAGTGAATGGGCCAGGGGAAACACCATATATTTT.

V gene TRBV11-2 combines with J gene TRBJ1-2; possible D gene TRBD1, 5 bases. The V gene's germline CDR1 is SGHAT and CDR2 FQNNGV. V was shortened by 1 base and J by 6 bases, with 9 bases between the two germline ends. This CDR3 contains 13 residues. The CDR3 sequence is CASSLVKGHGYTF. The CDR3 DNA reads TGTGCCAGCAGCTTAGTAAAGGGACATGGCTACACCTTC.

The rearrangement uses TRBV19 and TRBJ2-2; TRBD2 matches 15 bases. Unmatched junction bases numbered 11, after V lost 4 bases and J lost 2 bases. Germline CDR1 and CDR2: LNHDA and SQIVND (reference sequence). This CDR3 spans 20 amino acids. CDR3 bases: TGTGCCAGTAGTACTCCCCCCGGGACTAGCGGGGGGTTTAACACCGGGGAGCTGTTTTTT. The encoded protein is CASSTPPGTSGGFNTGELFF. The full variable domain, completed using reference TRBV19 and TRBJ2-2, is DGGITQSPKYLFRKEGQNVTLSCEQNLNHDAMYWYRQDPGQGLRLIYYSQIVNDFQKGDIAEGYSVSREKKESFPLTVTSAQKNPTAFYLCASSTPPGTSGGFNTGELFFGEGSRLTVL.

The rearrangement links TRBV19 to TRBJ1-4; D ambiguous. The CDR3 sequence is 14 residues long. Germline V CDR1 and CDR2: LNHDA, SQIVND (reference sequence). V was shortened by 3 bases and J by 8 bases, with 13 bases between the two germline ends. CDR3 amino acids: CASSIRTSNEKLFF. CDR3 nucleotide sequence: TGTGCCAGTAGTATTAGGACGAGCAACGAAAAACTGTTTTTT. Combining the CDR3 with reference TRBV19 and TRBJ1-4 gives the whole variable domain DGGITQSPKYLFRKEGQNVTLSCEQNLNHDAMYWYRQDPGQGLRLIYYSQIVNDFQKGDIAEGYSVSREKKESFPLTVTSAQKNPTAFYLCASSIRTSNEKLFFGSGTQLSVL.

V gene TRBV7-9 combines with J gene TRBJ1-2; TRBD1 aligns across 7 bases. The CDR3 is made up of 12 amino acids. Germline values: CDR1 SEHNR, CDR2 FQNEAQ (reference sequence). V lost 5 bases to trimming and J lost 8 bases; unmatched junction nucleotides: 5. The CDR3, as DNA: TGTGCCAGCAGCGACGACAGGGACGGCTACACCTTC. Translating it yields CASSDDRDGYTF.

The V gene is TRBV7-3, the J gene TRBJ2-3; 9 nucleotides agree with TRBD2. Germline CDR1 and CDR2: SGHTA and FQGTGA. V was pared by 2 bases and J by 6 bases, with 3 bases of the junction left unmatched. The CDR3 has 14 residues. The CDR3 sequence is CASSLGGGGDTQYF. DNA for the CDR3: TGTGCCAGCAGCTTAGGCGGGGGGGGTGATACGCAGTATTTT.

The CDR3 loop reads CASSYPTRGRSEKLFF. The DNA of the CDR3 is TGTGCCAGCAGTTACCCGACTCGAGGGCGGAGTGAAAAACTGTTTTTT. The chain couples TRBV6-6 to TRBJ1-4; no reliable D call. Germline V gene lookup returns CDR1 MNHNY and CDR2 SVGAGI (reference sequence). Trimming stripped 2 bases from V and 7 bases from J, with 17 bases between. This CDR3 has 16 amino acids.

The V gene is TRBV5-4, the J gene TRBJ2-5; 10 nucleotides match TRBD2. The V segment lost 1 base and the J segment 5 bases; nucleotides outside the gene matches: 5. The CDR3 runs to 15 residues. Germline V gene data show CDR1 as SGHNT and CDR2 as YYREEE (reference sequence). CDR3 loop: CASSLTSGARETQYF. The CDR3 region has the DNA TGTGCCAGCAGCTTGACTAGCGGGGCGAGGGAGACCCAGTACTTC.

This clone was detected only a few times. Within the sample, other DNA sequences also encode this same CDR3. This chain uses TRBV11-3 with TRBJ2-3; either TRBD1 or TRBD2 may fit D (6 bases each). The CDR3 has 15 amino acids. The germline CDR1 and CDR2 sequences are SGHNT and YENEEA. Deletions cut 1 base from V and 0 bases from J, with 8 bases between. CDR3 sequence: CASSLAGASTDTQYF. The CDR3 DNA is TGTGCCAGCAGCTTAGCGGGGGCTAGCACAGATACGCAGTATTTT. The whole variable domain, filled in from reference TRBV11-3 and TRBJ2-3, reads EAGVVQSPRYKIIEKKQPVAFWCNPISGHNTLYWYLQNLGQGPELLIRYENEEAVDDSQLPKDRFSAERLKGVDSTLKIQPAELGDSAVYLCASSLAGASTDTQYFGPGTRLTVL.

Written as DNA, the CDR3 is TGCAGCGTTGCTGACAGGGCAACTTTCACCGGGGAGCTGTTTTTT. Amino acids: CSVADRATFTGELFF. The chain is built from TRBV29-1 and TRBJ2-2, with 7 bases matching TRBD1. CDR1 and CDR2 (germline): SQVTM, ANQGSEA. The CDR3 extends over 15 amino acids. The ends lost 4 bases at V and 4 bases at J; junction bases unmatched: 9.